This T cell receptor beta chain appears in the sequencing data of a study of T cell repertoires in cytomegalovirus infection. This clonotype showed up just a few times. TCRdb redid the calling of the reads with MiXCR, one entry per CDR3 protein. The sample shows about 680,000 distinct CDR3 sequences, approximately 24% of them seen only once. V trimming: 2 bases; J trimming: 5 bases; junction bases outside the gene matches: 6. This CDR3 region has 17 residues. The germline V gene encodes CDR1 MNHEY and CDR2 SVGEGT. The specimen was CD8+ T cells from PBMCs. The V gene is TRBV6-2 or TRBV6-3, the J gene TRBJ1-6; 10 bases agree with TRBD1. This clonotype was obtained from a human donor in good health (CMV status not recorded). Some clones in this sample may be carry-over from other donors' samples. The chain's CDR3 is CASSYSDRGLDNSPLHF. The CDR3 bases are TGTGCCAGCAGTTACAGTGACAGGGGGCTGGATAATTCACCCCTCCACTTT.